These 16 T cell receptor beta chains originate from one sample sequenced in a study of CD8 T cells in ankylosing spondylitis. In TCRdb, the 5' RACE reads were re-called with MiXCR into one record per CDR3 protein. The table records 300,000 to 350,000 distinct CDR3 sequences, 9.5% to 13% of them present only once. Sequenced: blood, either unsorted or a sorted T cell fraction (not recorded which). Receptors originate from a female donor with ankylosing spondylitis or in good health (not recorded which).

A word on this clonotype: Given a much more abundant clone one base away, this may be a read error. The V call is TRBV20-1, the J call TRBJ1-1, with D unresolved. Deletions cut 5 bases from V and 5 bases from J, with 24 bases between. CDR1 and CDR2 (germline): DFQATT, SNEGSKA (reference sequence). This CDR3 has 16 amino acids. CDR3 nucleotide sequence: TGCAGTGCTTACCCGGGGTCCCCAACGGGCAATACTGAAGCTTTCTTT. It specifies CSAYPGSPTGNTEAFF.

There are many counts of this clonotype. CDR3 DNA: TGTGCCAGCAGCCAAGGTAGAACGCAGTATTTT. Amino acids: CASSQGRTQYF. The J gene is TRBJ2-3, the V gene TRBV3-1; no firm D call. The CDR3 is made up of 11 amino acids. Germline V CDR1 and CDR2: LGHDT, YNNKEL (reference sequence). Trimming removed 1 base at V and 9 bases at J, with 5 bases between.

This clonotype was seen ten or more times. This sequence joins TRBV28 and TRBJ2-2, with a tentative D call TRBD2 (5 bases). V lost 7 bases to trimming and J lost 4 bases, with 19 bases between them. The CDR3 loop spans 16 amino acids. The germline V gene has CDR1 MDHEN and CDR2 SYDVKM. CDR3 coding DNA: TGTGCCAGCACCCTAGGATGGGGAGCGAGCACCGGGGAGCTGTTTTTT. It encodes CASTLGWGASTGELFF. The full variable domain, its missing parts supplied by reference TRBV28 and TRBJ2-2, is DVKVTQSSRYLVKRTGEKVFLECVQDMDHENMFWYRQDPGLGLRLIYFSYDVKMKEKGDIPEGYSVSREKKERFSLILESASTNQTSMYLCASTLGWGASTGELFFGEGSRLTVL.

Of note for this clonotype: One end of the junction is discordant with germline, which a read error may explain. The chain couples TRBV20-1 to TRBJ2-5; D gene unclear. The germline gives CDR1 DFQATT, CDR2 SNEGSKA (reference sequence). The CDR3 sequence is 16 residues long. The CDR3 coding sequence is TGCTGTGCTAGTCCCCCCATGGCGGCGTCTCAAGAGACCCAGTACTTC. Translating it yields CCASPPMAASQETQYF.

This clonotype was recorded at least ten times. V usage is TRBV6-2 or TRBV6-3 and J usage is TRBJ2-2; D ambiguous. The CDR3 covers 14 residues. Germline-derived CDR1 and CDR2 are MNHEY and SVGEGT. V shed 3 bases and J shed 2 bases, with 7 bases lying between them. CDR3 loop: CASSYADNTGELFF. In DNA form, the CDR3 reads TGTGCCAGCAGTTATGCGGATAACACCGGGGAGCTGTTTTTT.

The chain uses TRBV28 and TRBJ2-1; D unresolved. The V gene's germline CDR1 is MDHEN and CDR2 SYDVKM. CDR3 length equals 15 residues. The ends were cut back, 3 bases at V and 1 base at J, with 10 bases in the middle. CDR3 coding DNA: TGTGCCAGCAGTTTGGGGTGGCAGTCCTACAATGAGCAGTTCTTC. Translation: CASSLGWQSYNEQFF.

The table lists this clonotype with many counts. V usage is TRBV6-1 and J usage is TRBJ1-4; no definite D call. The CDR3 runs to 12 residues. The V end was cut by 3 bases, the J end by 17 bases, with 16 bases between. Germline CDR1 MNHNS, CDR2 SASEGT. This chain's CDR3 is CASSESPGSGFF. The CDR3 nucleotides read TGTGCCAGCAGTGAGTCGCCGGGGTCGGGTTTTTTT.

Ten or more counts support this clonotype. The genes are TRBV20-1 and TRBJ2-7; tentatively, D is TRBD1 (7 bases). Trimming left V 3 bases short and J 3 bases short, with 9 bases between. Germline CDR1 and CDR2: DFQATT and SNEGSKA (reference sequence). CDR3 length: 12 amino acids. The CDR3 bases are TGCAGTGCTAGGCGGGACAGCTACGAGCAGTACTTC. This translates into CSARRDSYEQYF.

The sample holds a few counts of this clonotype. This chain links TRBV9 with TRBJ1-3; D may be TRBD1 (5 bases). CDR3 length equals 16 residues. With 3 bases removed from V and 3 bases from J, the gap between germline ends came to 16 bases. The V gene's germline CDR1 is SGDLS and CDR2 YYNGEE. CDR3 in amino acids: CASSAFSGFGGNTIYF. The CDR3 DNA follows: TGTGCCAGCAGCGCCTTTTCAGGGTTCGGTGGAAACACCATATATTTT.

This clonotype was observed many times. V is TRBV6-2 or TRBV6-3 and J is TRBJ2-1; 12 bases are shared with TRBD2. This CDR3 has 16 residues. Germline-derived CDR1 and CDR2 are MNHEY and SVGEGT. Trimming cost V 5 bases and J 8 bases; bases outside gene matches: 10. DNA of the CDR3: TGTGCCAGCAGTCGATCTAGCGGGAGGGTTTCCCATGAGCAGTTCTTC. This gives the protein CASSRSSGRVSHEQFF.

The rearrangement joins TRBV7-2 to TRBJ2-4; TRBD1 matches at 8 bases. The J segment lost 9 bases and the V segment lost 6 bases, leaving 10 bases of the junction unmatched. Germline V lookup: CDR1 SGHTA, CDR2 FQGNSA. The CDR3 totals 14 residues. CDR3 bases: TGTGCCAGCAGTTTTTCGGGACAGGTTGGCATTCAGTACTTC. This translates into CASSFSGQVGIQYF. The full variable domain, rest sourced from reference TRBV7-2 and TRBJ2-4, is GAGVSQSPSNKVTEKGKDVELRCDPISGHTALYWYRQSLGQGLEFLIYFQGNSAPDKSGLPSDRFSAERTGGSVSTLTIQRTQQEDSAVYLCASSFSGQVGIQYFGAGTRLSVL.

This clonotype was detected ten times or more. The chain is built from TRBV5-1 and TRBJ2-1, with D perhaps given as TRBD1 or TRBD2 (6 bases each). The CDR3 is made up of 15 amino acids. The germline V gene has CDR1 SGHRS and CDR2 YFSETQ. Trimming shortened V by 0 bases and J by 7 bases, and 14 bases separated the two germline ends. CDR3 DNA: TGCGCCAGCAGCTTGGCTGGGGGGCCCTGGAATGAGCAGTTCTTC. This translates into CASSLAGGPWNEQFF. Filled out from reference TRBV5-1 and TRBJ2-1, the complete variable domain reads KAGVTQTPRYLIKTRGQQVTLSCSPISGHRSVSWYQQTPGQGLQFLFEYFSETQRNKGNFPGRFSGRQFSNSRSEMNVSTLELGDSALYLCASSLAGGPWNEQFFGPGTRLTVL.

This clonotype was found many times. This chain connects TRBV10-2 to TRBJ1-1; a possible D gene is TRBD1 (6 bases). Germline CDR1 reads WSHSY; CDR2 reads SAAADI. V gave up 2 bases and J gave up 0 bases, with 10 bases separating them. This CDR3 is built from 15 residues. The CDR3 loop reads CASSEQGPMNTEAFF. The CDR3 bases are TGCGCCAGCAGTGAGCAGGGGCCCATGAACACTGAAGCTTTCTTT.

The chain couples TRBV14 to TRBJ2-1; D not certain. The CDR3 runs to 15 residues. Germline CDR1 and CDR2: SGHDN and FVKESK. V shed 3 bases and J shed 7 bases, with 16 bases lying between them. The CDR3 sequence is CASSHFTRTRNEQFF. The CDR3 DNA sequence: TGTGCCAGCAGCCATTTCACACGGACCCGAAATGAGCAGTTCTTC.

This clonotype occurred a few times. Here the CDR3 DNA reads TGTGCCAGCAGCTCGGACAGGGGGGACAAAAACATTCAGTACTTC. Amino acids: CASSSDRGDKNIQYF. The V and J genes are TRBV7-9 and TRBJ2-4; 10 bases fit TRBD1. V gave up 4 bases and J gave up 3 bases; unmatched junction bases: 3. Germline values: CDR1 SEHNR, CDR2 FQNEAQ (reference sequence). The CDR3 spans 15 residues.

This clonotype was seen more than once but under ten times. The chain carries TRBV12-3 or TRBV12-4 and TRBJ2-1, with D perhaps TRBD1 (5 bases). The length of the CDR3 is 14 residues. The V gene lost 5 bases and the J gene lost 7 bases, with 15 bases spanning the gap. CDR3 DNA: TGTGCCAGCAGTCCACTGGCCAAGGGGAATGAGCAGTTCTTC. Residues: CASSPLAKGNEQFF.